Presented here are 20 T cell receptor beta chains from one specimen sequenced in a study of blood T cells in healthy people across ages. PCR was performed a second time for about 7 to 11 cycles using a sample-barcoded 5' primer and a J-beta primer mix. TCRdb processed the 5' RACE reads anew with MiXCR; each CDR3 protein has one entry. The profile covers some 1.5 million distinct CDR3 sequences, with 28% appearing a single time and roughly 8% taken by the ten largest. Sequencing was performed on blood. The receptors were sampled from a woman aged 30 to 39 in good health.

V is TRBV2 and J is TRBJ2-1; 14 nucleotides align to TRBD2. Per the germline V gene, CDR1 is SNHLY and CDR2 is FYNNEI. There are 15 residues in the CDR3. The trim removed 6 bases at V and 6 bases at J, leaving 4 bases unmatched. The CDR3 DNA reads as TGTGCCAGCAGGGGGGGGACTAGCGGGAGCAATGAGCAGTTCTTC. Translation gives CASRGGTSGSNEQFF.

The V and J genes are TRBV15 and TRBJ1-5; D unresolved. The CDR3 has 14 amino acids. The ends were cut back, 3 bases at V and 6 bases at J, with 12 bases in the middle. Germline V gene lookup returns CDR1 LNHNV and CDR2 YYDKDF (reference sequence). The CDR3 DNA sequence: TGTGCCACCAGCAGGGCCGTTAGCGGTCAGCCCCAGCATTTT. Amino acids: CATSRAVSGQPQHF.

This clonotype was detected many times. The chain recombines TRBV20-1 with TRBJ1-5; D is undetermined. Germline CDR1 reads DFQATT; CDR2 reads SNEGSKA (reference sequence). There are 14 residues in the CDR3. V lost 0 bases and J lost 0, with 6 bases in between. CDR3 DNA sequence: TGCAGTGCTAGAGATTGGTATAGCAATCAGCCCCAGCATTTT. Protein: CSARDWYSNQPQHF.

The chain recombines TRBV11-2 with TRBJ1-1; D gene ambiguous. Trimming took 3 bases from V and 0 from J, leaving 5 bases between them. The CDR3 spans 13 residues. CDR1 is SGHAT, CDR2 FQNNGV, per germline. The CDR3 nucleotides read TGTGCCAGCAGCTTCAAGGTGAACACTGAAGCTTTCTTT. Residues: CASSFKVNTEAFF.

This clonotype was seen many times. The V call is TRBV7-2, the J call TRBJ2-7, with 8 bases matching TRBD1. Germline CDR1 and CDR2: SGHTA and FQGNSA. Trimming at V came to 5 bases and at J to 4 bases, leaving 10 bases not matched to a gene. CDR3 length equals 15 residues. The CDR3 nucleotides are TGTGCCAGCAGCCTCGGACAGGGTATAGGATACGAGCAGTACTTC. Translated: CASSLGQGIGYEQYF.

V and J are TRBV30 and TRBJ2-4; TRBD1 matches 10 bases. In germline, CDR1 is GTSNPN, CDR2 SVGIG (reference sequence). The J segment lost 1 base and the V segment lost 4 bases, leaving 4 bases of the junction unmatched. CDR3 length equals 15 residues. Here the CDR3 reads CAWTPGQGAKNIQYF. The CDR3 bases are TGTGCCTGGACTCCGGGACAGGGGGCCAAAAACATTCAGTACTTC.

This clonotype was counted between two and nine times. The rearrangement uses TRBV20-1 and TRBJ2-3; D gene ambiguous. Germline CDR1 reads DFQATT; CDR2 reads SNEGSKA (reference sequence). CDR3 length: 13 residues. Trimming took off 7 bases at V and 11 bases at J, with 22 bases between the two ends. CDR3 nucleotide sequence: TGCAGTGTTCGAGGAACTGGAAGATATAGGCAGTATTTT. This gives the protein CSVRGTGRYRQYF.

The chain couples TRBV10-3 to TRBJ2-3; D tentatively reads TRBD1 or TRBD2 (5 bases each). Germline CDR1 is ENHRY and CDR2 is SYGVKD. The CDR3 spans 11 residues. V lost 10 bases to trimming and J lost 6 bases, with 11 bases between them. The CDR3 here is CATEGRDTQYF. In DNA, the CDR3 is TGTGCCACCGAGGGACGGGATACGCAGTATTTT.

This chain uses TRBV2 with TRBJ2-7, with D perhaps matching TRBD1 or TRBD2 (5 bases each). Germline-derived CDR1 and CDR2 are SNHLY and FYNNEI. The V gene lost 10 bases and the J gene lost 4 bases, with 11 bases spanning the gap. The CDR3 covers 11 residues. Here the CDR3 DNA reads TGTGCCACGGGACGGCGTTACGAGCAGTACTTC. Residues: CATGRRYEQYF.

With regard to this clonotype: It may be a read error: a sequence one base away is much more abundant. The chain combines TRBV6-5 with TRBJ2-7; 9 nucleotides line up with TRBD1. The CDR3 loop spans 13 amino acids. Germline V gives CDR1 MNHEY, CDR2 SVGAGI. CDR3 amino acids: CTSSSRDRVEQYF. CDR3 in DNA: TGTACCAGCAGTTCCCGGGACAGGGTCGAGCAGTACTTC.

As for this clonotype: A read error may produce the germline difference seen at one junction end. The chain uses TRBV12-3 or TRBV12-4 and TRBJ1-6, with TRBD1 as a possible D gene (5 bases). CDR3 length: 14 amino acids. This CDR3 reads CASSHRRNNSPHHF. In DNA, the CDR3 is TGTGCCAGCAGCCACAGGAGGAATAATTCACCCCACCACTTT.

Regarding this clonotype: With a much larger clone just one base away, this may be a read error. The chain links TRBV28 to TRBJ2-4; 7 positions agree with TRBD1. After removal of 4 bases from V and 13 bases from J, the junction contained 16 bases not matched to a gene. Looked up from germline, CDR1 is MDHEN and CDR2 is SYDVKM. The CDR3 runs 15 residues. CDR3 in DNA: TGTGCCAGCAGTTCCTCAGGTGCAGGACAGGACGCGCAGTACTTC. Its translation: CASSSSGAGQDAQYF. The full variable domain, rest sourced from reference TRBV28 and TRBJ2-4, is DVKVTQSSRYLVKRTGEKVFLECVQDMDHENMFWYRQDPGLGLRLIYFSYDVKMKEKGDIPEGYSVSREKKERFSLILESASTNQTSMYLCASSSSGAGQDAQYFGAGTRLSVL.

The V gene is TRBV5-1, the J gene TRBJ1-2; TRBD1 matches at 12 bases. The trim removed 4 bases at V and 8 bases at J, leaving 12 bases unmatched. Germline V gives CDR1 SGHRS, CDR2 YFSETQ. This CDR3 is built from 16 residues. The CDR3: CASSLTTGQGAKGYTF. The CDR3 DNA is TGCGCCAGCAGCCTCACCACGGGACAGGGGGCGAAGGGCTACACCTTC.

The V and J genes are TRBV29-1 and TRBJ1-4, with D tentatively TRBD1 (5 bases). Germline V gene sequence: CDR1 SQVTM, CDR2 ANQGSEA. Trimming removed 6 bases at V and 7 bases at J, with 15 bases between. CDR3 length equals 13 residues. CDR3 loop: CSVAAGRGEKLFF. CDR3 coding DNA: TGCAGCGTCGCCGCAGGGAGGGGTGAAAAACTGTTTTTT.

The CDR3 spells CSARPRYNEQFF. For the CDR3, the DNA is TGCAGTGCTAGACCTAGATACAATGAGCAGTTCTTC. The chain combines TRBV20-1 with TRBJ2-1, with D uncertain. From germline, CDR1 is DFQATT and CDR2 SNEGSKA (reference sequence). The CDR3 totals 12 residues. Trimming shortened V by 2 bases and J by 4 bases, and 6 bases separated the two germline ends.

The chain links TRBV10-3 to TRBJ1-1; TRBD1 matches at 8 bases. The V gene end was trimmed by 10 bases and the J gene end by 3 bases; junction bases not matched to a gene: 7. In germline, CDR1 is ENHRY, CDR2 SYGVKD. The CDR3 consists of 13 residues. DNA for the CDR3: TGTGCCACCGAGCAGGGGGCAGACACTGAAGCTTTCTTT. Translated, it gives CATEQGADTEAFF.

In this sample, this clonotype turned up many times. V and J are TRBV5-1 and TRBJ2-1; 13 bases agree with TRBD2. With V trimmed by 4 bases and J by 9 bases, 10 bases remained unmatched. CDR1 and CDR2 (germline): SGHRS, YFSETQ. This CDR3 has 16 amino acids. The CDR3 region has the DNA TGCGCCAGCAGCCCTACTAGCGGGGGGGCTCCCCGTGAGCAGTTCTTC. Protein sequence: CASSPTSGGAPREQFF.

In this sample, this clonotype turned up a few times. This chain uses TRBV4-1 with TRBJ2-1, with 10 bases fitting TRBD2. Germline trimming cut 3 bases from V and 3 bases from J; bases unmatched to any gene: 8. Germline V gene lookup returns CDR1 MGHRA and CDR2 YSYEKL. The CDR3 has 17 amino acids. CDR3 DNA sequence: TGCGCCAGCAGCCACCTCCCCGGGACTAGCGTCTACAATGAGCAGTTCTTC. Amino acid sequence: CASSHLPGTSVYNEQFF.

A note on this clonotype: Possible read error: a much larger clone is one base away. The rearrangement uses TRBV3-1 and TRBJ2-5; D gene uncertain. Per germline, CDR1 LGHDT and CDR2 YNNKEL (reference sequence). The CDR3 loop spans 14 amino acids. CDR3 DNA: TGTGCCAGCAGCCCACTGGTCGGCCAAGAGGCCCAGTACTTC. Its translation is CASSPLVGQEAQYF.

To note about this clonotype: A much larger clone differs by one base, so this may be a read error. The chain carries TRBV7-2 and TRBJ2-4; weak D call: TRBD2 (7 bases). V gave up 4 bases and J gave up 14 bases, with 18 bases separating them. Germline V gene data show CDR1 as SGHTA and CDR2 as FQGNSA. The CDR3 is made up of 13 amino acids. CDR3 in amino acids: CASSSMGAGEEYF. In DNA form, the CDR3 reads TGTGCCAGCAGCTCTATGGGGGCGGGGGAGGAGTACTTC.